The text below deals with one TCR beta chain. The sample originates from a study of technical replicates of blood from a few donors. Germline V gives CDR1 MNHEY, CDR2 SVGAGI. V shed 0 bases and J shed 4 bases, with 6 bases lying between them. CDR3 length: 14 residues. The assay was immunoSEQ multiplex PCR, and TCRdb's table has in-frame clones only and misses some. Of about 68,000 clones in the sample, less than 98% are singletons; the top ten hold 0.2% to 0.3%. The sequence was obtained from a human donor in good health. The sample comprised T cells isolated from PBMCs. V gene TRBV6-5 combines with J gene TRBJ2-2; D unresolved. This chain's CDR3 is CASSYSLLTGELFF. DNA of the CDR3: TGTGCCAGCAGTTACTCGTTACTCACCGGGGAGCTGTTTTTT.